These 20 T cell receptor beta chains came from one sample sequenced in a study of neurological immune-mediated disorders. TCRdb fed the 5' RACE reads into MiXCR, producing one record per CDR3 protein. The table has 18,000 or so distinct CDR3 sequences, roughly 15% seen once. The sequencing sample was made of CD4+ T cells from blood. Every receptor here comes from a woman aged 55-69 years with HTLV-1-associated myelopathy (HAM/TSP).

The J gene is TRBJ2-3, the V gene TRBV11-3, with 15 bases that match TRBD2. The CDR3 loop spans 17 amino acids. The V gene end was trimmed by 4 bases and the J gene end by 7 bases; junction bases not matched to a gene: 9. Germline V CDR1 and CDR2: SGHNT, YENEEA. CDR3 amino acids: CASSSWGLAGGIHTQYF. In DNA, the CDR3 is TGTGCCAGCAGCTCATGGGGACTAGCGGGGGGCATCCATACGCAGTATTTT. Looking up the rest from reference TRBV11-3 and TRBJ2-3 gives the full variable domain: EAGVVQSPRYKIIEKKQPVAFWCNPISGHNTLYWYLQNLGQGPELLIRYENEEAVDDSQLPKDRFSAERLKGVDSTLKIQPAELGDSAVYLCASSSWGLAGGIHTQYFGPGTRLTVL.

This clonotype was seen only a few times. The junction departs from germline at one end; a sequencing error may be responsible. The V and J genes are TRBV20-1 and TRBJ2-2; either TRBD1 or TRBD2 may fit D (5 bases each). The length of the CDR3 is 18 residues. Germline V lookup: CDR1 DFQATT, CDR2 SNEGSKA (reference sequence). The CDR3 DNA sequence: TGCAGTGCTAGAGTACACCTGGCAGGGAATCCTAACACCGGGGAGATGTTTTTT. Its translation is CSARVHLAGNPNTGEMFF.

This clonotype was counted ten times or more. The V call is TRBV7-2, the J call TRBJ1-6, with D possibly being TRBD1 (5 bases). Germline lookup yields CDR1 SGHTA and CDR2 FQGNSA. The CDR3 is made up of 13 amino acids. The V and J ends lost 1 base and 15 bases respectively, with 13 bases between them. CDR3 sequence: CASSLESGQGLHF. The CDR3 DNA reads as TGTGCCAGCAGCTTAGAGAGCGGGCAGGGCCTCCACTTT.

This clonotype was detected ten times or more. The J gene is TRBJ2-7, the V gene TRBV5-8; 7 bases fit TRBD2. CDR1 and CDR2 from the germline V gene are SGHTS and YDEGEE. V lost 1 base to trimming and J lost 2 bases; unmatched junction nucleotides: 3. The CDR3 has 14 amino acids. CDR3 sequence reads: CASSLRGGTYEQYF. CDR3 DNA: TGTGCCAGCAGCTTGCGCGGGGGAACCTACGAGCAGTACTTC.

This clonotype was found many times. The CDR3 nucleotides read TGTGCCAGCAGCAGGACTAGCACAGATACGCAGTATTTT. It codes for CASSRTSTDTQYF. V and J are TRBV7-9 and TRBJ2-3, with D possibly TRBD2 on 5 matching bases. This CDR3 has 13 residues. V was cut by 5 bases and J by 0 bases, with 6 bases left in between. Germline assignment: CDR1 SEHNR and CDR2 FQNEAQ (reference sequence).

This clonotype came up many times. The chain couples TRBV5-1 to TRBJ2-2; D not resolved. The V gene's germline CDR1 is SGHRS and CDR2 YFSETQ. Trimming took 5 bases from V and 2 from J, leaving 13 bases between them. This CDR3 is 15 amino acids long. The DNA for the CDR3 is TGCGCCAGCAGTTTAAGACTCTTAAACACCGGGGAGCTGTTTTTT. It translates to CASSLRLLNTGELFF. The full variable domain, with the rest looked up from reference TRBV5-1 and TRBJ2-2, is KAGVTQTPRYLIKTRGQQVTLSCSPISGHRSVSWYQQTPGQGLQFLFEYFSETQRNKGNFPGRFSGRQFSNSRSEMNVSTLELGDSALYLCASSLRLLNTGELFFGEGSRLTVL.

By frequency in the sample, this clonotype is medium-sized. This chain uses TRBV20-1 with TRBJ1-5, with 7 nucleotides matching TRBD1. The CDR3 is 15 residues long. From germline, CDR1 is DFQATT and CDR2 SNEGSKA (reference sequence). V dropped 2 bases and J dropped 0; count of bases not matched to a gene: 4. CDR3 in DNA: TGCAGTGCTAGATGGGACAGCCATAGCAATCAGCCCCAGCATTTT. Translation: CSARWDSHSNQPQHF.

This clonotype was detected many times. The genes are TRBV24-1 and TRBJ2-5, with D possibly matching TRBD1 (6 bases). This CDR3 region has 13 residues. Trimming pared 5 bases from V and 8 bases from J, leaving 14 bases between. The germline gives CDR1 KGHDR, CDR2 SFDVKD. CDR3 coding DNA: TGTGCCACCAGTGCCCAGGGGACGGGAACCCAGTACTTC. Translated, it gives CATSAQGTGTQYF.

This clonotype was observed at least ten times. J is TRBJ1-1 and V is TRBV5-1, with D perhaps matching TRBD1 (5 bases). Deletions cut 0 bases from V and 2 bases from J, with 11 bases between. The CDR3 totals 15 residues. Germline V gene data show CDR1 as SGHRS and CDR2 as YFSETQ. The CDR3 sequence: CASSLAAGGNTEAFF. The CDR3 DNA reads TGCGCCAGCAGCTTGGCGGCGGGGGGTAACACTGAAGCTTTCTTT.

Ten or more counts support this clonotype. This CDR3 is CASSPRSSVIGGYGYTF. CDR3 DNA: TGTGCCAGCTCACCACGCTCTTCGGTGATCGGGGGCTATGGCTACACCTTC. The chain has TRBV18 and TRBJ1-2, with a weak D call TRBD1 (5 bases). This CDR3 has 17 residues. Germline CDR1 and CDR2: KGHSH and LQKENI. The V end lost 1 base, the J end lost 4 bases, and 19 bases lay between the germline ends. The full variable domain, rest sourced from reference TRBV18 and TRBJ1-2, is NAGVMQNPRHLVRRRGQEARLRCSPMKGHSHVYWYRQLPEEGLKFMVYLQKENIIDESGMPKERFSAEFPKEGPSILRIQQVVRGDSAAYFCASSPRSSVIGGYGYTFGSGTRLTVV.

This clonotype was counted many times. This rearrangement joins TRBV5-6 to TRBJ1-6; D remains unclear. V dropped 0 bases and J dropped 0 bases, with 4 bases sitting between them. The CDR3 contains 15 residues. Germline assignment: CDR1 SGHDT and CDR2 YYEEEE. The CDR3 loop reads CASSLDGSYNSPLHF. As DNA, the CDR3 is TGTGCCAGCAGCTTGGATGGCTCCTATAATTCACCCCTCCACTTT.

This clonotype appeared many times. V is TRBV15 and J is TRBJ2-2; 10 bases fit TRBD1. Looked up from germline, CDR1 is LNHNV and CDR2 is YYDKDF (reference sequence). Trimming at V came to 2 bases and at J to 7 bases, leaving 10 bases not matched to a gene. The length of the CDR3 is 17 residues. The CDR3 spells CATSRPGQGIRDGELFF. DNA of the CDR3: TGTGCCACCAGCAGACCGGGACAGGGGATAAGGGACGGGGAGCTGTTTTTT.

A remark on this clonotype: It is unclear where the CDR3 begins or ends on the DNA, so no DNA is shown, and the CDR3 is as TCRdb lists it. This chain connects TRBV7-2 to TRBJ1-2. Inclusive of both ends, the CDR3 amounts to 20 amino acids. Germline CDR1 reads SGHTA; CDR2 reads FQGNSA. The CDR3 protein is CASSFYICSAHSAGTYGYTF.

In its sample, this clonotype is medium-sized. The chain's CDR3 is CASTPSTGLSYEQYF. CDR3 sequence (DNA): TGCGCCAGCACACCCTCGACAGGGTTATCCTACGAGCAGTACTTC. The V and J genes are TRBV5-1 and TRBJ2-7; 7 nucleotides line up with TRBD1. After removal of 6 bases from V and 1 base from J, the junction contained 10 bases not matched to a gene. Looked up from germline, CDR1 is SGHRS and CDR2 is YFSETQ. The CDR3 loop spans 15 amino acids.

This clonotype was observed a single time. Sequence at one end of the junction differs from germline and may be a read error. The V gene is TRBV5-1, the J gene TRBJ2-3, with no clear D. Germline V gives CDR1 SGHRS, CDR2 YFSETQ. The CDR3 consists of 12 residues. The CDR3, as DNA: TGCGCCAGCAGCTTTGTCACAGATACGCTGTATTTT. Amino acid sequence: CASSFVTDTLYF.

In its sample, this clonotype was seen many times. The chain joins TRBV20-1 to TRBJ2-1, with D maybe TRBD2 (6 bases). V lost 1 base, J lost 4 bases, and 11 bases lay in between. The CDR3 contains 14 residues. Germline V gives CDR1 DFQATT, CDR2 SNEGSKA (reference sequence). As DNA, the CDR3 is TGCAGTGCTAGAGGCTGGGACTTTTACAATGAGCAGTTCTTC. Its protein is CSARGWDFYNEQFF.

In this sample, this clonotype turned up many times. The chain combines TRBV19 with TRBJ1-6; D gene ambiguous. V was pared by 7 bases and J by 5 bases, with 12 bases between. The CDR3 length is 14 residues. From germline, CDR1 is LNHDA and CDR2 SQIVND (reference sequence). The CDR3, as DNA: TGTGCCAGTACCCTATTGGCGGATAATTCACCCCTCCACTTT. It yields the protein CASTLLADNSPLHF.

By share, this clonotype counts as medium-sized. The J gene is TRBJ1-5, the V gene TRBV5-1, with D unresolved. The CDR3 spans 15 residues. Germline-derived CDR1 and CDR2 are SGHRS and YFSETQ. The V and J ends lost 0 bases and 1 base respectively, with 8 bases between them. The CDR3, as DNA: TGCGCCAGCAGCTTGGGGGGTGTAAGCAATCAGCCCCAGCATTTT. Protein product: CASSLGGVSNQPQHF. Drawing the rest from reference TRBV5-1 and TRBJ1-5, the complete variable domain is KAGVTQTPRYLIKTRGQQVTLSCSPISGHRSVSWYQQTPGQGLQFLFEYFSETQRNKGNFPGRFSGRQFSNSRSEMNVSTLELGDSALYLCASSLGGVSNQPQHFGDGTRLSIL.

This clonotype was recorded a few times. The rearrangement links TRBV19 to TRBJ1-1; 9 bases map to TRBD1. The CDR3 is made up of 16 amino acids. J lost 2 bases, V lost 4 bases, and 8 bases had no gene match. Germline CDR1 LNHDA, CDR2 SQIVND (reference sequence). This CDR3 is CASSTIRDRDNTEAFF. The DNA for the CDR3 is TGTGCCAGTAGTACTATCCGGGACAGGGATAACACTGAAGCTTTCTTT.

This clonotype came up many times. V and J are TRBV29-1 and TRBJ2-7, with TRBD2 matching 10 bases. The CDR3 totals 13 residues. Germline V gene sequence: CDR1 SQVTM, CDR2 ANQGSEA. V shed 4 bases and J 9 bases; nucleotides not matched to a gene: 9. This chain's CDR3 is CSVGTSGAPWQYF. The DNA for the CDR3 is TGCAGCGTTGGGACTAGCGGAGCCCCATGGCAGTACTTC.